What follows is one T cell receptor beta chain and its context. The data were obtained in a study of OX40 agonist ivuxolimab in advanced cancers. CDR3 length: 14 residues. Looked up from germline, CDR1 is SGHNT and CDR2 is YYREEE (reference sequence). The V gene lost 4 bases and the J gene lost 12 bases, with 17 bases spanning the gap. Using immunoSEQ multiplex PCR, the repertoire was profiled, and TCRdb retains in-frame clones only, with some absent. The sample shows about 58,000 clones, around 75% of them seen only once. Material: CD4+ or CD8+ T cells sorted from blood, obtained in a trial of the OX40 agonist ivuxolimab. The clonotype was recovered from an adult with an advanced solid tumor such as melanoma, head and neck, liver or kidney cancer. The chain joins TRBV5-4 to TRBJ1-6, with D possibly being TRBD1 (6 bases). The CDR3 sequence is CASSTVEGGEPLHF. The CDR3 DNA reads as TGTGCCAGCAGCACCGTCGAGGGGGGCGAACCCCTCCACTTT.